The clone carrying this TCR beta chain was found a few times. As yet, its antigen is unknown. The CDR3 covers 20 residues. Per germline, CDR1 LGHNA and CDR2 YNFKEQ. V shed 0 bases and J 4 bases; nucleotides not matched to a gene: 15. One entry per CDR3 protein, called by TCRdb with MiXCR from the 5' RACE reads. The sample lists under 950,000 distinct CDR3 sequences, 15% to 20% occurring once. This record belongs to a study of CD8 T cells in ankylosing spondylitis. Study-wide results and caveats: Reports say disease-linked clones showed up significantly more in matched ankylosing spondylitis synovial fluid. Reports of some motif variants in reactive arthritis synovial fluid and blood predate this one. Characteristic, it appeared, of ankylosing spondylitis blood was a TCR beta motif of about eight highly homologous variants.

Sequencing was performed on blood, either unsorted or a sorted T cell fraction (not recorded which). This receptor was obtained from a male donor with ankylosing spondylitis. The chain recombines TRBV4-2 with TRBJ2-1, with 10 bases that match TRBD2. CDR3 nucleotide sequence: TGTGCCAGCAGCCAAGAATGGACTAGCGGACCGCGTGTGGGGTACAATGAGCAGTTCTTC. It encodes CASSQEWTSGPRVGYNEQFF.